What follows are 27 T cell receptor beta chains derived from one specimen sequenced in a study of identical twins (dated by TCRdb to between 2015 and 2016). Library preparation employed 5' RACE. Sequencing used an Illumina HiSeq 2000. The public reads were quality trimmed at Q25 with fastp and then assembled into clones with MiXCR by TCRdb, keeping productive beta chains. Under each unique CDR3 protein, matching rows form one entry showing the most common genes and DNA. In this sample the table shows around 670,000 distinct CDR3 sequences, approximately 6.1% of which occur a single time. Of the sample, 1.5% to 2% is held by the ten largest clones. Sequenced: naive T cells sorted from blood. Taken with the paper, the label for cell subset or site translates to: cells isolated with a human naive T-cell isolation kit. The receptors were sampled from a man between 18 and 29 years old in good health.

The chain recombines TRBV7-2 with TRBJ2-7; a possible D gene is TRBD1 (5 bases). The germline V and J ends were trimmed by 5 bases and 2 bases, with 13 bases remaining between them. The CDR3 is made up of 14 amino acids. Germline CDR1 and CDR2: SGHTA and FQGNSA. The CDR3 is CASSASMDTYEQYF. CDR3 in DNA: TGTGCCAGCAGCGCCTCCATGGACACCTACGAGCAGTACTTC.

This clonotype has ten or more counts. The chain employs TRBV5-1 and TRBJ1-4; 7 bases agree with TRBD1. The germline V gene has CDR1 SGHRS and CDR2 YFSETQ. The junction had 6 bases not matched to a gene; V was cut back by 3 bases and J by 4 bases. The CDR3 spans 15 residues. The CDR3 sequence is CASSSMTGRNEKLFF. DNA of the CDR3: TGCGCCAGCAGCTCGATGACAGGGCGTAATGAAAAACTGTTTTTT.

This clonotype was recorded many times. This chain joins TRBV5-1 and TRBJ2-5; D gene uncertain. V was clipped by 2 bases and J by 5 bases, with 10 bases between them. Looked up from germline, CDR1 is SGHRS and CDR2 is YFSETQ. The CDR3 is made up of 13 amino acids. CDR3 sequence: CASSFWVGETQYF. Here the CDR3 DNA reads TGCGCCAGCAGCTTCTGGGTCGGGGAGACCCAGTACTTC.

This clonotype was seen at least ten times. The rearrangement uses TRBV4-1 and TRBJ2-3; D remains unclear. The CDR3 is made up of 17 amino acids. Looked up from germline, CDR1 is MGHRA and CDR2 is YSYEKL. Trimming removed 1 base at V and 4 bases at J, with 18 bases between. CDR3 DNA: TGCGCCAGCAGCCAAGGGGCCCTCGGCGCACCTTCAGATACGCAGTATTTT. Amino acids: CASSQGALGAPSDTQYF.

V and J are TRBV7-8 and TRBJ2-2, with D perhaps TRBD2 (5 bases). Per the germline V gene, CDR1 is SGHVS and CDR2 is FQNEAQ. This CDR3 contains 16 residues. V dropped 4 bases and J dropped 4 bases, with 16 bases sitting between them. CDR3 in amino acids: CASSSSSSSTTGELFF. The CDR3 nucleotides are TGTGCCAGCAGCTCCTCGAGTTCTAGCACCACCGGGGAGCTGTTTTTT.

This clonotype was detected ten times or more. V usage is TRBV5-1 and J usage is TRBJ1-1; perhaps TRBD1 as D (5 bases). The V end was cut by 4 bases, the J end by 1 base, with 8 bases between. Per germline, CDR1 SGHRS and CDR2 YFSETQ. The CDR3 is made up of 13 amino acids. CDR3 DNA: TGCGCCAGCAGCCAGGGAAGGAACACTGAAGCTTTCTTT. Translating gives CASSQGRNTEAFF.

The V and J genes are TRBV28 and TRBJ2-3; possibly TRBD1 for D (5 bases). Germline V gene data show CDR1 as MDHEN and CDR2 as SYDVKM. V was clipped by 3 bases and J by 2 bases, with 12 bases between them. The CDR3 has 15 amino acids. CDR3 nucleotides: TGTGCCAGCAGTTTCAGGGATTCGGCCACAGATACGCAGTATTTT. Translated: CASSFRDSATDTQYF.

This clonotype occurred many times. CDR3 sequence reads: CASSPLAGGRGQFF. Written as DNA, the CDR3 is TGTGCCAGCAGTCCACTAGCGGGAGGACGGGGGCAGTTCTTC. The J gene is TRBJ2-1, the V gene TRBV6-1; 12 bases are shared with TRBD2. V lost 5 bases and J lost 12; bases outside the gene matches: 8. This CDR3 contains 14 residues. The germline V gene encodes CDR1 MNHNS and CDR2 SASEGT.

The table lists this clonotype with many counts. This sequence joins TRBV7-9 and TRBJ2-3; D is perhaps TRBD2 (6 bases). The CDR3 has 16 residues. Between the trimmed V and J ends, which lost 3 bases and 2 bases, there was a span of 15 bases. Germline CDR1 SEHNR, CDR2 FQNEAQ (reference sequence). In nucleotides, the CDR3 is TGTGCCAGCAGCTTTTGGGCTAGCGAAGACACAGATACGCAGTATTTT. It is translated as CASSFWASEDTDTQYF.

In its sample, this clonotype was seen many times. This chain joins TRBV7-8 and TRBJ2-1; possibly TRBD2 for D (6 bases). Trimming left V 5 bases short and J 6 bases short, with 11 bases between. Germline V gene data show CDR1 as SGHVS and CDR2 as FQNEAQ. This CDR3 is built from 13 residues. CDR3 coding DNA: TGTGCCAGCAGCCCCAGGGACTTCAATGAGCAGTTCTTC. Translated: CASSPRDFNEQFF.

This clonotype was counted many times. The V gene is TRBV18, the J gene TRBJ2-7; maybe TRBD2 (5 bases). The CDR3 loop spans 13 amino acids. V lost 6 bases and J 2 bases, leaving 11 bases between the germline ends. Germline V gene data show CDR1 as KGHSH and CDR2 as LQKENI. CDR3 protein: CASSGGETYEQYF. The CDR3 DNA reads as TGTGCCAGCTCTGGAGGAGAGACCTACGAGCAGTACTTC.

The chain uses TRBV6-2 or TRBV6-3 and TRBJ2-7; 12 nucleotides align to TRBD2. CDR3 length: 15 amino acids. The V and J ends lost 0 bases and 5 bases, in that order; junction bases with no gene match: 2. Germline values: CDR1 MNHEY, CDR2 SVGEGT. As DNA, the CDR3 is TGTGCCAGCAGTTACTCACTAGCGGGAGGCCACGAGCAGTACTTC. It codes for CASSYSLAGGHEQYF.

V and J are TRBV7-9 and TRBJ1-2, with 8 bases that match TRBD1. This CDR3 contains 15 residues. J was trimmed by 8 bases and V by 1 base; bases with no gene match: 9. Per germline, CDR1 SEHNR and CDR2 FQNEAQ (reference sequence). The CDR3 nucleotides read TGTGCCAGCAGCTTAGTCCCCGGACAGGGTTTCGGCTACACCTTC. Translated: CASSLVPGQGFGYTF. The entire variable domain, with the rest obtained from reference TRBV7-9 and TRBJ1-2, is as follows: DTGVSQNPRHKITKRGQNVTFRCDPISEHNRLYWYRQTLGQGPEFLTYFQNEAQLEKSRLLSDRFSAERPKGSFSTLEIQRTEQGDSAMYLCASSLVPGQGFGYTFGSGTRLTVV.

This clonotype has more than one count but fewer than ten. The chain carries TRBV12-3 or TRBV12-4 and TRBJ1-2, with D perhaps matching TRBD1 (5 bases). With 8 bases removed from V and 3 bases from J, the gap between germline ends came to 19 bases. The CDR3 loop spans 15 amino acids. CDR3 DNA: TGTGCCAGCTCACAGGCGATGGGGTCGTACTATGGCTACACCTTC. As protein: CASSQAMGSYYGYTF.

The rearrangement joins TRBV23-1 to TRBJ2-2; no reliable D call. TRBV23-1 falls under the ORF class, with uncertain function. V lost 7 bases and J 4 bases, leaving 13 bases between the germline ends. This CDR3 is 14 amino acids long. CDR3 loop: CASKVKGPTGELFF. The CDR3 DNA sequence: TGCGCCAGCAAAGTTAAGGGCCCCACCGGGGAGCTGTTTTTT.

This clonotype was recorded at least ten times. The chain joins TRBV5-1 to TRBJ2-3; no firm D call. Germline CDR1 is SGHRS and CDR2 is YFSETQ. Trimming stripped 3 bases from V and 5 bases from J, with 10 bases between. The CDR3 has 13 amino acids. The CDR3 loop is CASSWLEGDTQYF. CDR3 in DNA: TGCGCCAGCAGCTGGCTGGAAGGAGATACGCAGTATTTT.

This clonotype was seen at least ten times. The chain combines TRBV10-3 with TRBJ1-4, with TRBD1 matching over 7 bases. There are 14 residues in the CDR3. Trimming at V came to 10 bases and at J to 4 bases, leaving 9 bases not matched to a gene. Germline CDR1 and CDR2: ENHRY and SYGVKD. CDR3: CATGFRDSNEKLFF. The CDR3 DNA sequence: TGTGCCACTGGATTTCGGGACAGTAATGAAAAACTGTTTTTT.

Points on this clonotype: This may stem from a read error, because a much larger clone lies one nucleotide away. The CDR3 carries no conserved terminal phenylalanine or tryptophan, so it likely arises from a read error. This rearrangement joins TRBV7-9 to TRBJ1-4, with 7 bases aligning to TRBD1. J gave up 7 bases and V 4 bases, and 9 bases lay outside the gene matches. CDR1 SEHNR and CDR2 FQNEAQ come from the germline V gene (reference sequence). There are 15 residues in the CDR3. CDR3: CASSSHLTGSEKLFC. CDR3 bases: TGTGCCAGCAGCTCCCACCTGACAGGGAGTGAAAAACTGTTTTGT.

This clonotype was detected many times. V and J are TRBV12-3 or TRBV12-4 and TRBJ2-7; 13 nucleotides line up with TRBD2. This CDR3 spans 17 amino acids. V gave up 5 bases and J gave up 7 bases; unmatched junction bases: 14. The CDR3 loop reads CASSPGLAGPTLGEQYF. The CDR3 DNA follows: TGTGCCAGCAGTCCGGGACTAGCGGGACCTACCTTGGGAGAGCAGTACTTC.

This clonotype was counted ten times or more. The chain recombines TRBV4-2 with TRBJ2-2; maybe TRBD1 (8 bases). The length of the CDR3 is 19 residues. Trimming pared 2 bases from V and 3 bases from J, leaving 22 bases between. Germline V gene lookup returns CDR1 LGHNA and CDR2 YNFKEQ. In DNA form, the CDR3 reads TGTGCCAGCAGCCAACCTGGACAGGGATTAGCGGGCCACACCGGGGAGCTGTTTTTT. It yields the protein CASSQPGQGLAGHTGELFF.

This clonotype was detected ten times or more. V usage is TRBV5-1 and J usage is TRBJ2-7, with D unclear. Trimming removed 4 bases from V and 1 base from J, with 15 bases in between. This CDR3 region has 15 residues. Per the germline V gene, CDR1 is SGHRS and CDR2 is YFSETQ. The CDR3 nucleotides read TGCGCCAGCAGCATATCATCCCTGGTTTCCTACGAGCAGTACTTC. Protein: CASSISSLVSYEQYF.

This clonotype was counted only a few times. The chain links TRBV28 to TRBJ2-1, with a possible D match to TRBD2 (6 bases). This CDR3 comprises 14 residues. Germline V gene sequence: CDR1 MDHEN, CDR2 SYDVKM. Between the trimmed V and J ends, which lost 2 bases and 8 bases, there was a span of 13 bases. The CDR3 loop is CASSLPRTGDEQFF. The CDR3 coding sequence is TGTGCCAGCAGTTTACCCCGGACGGGGGATGAGCAGTTCTTC.

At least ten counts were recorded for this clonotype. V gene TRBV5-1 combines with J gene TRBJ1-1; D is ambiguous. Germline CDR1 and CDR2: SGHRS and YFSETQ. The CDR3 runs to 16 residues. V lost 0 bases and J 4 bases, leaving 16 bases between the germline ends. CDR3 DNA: TGCGCCAGCAGCTTGGCCGCCCAGGCTAGCAGCACTGAAGCTTTCTTT. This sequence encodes CASSLAAQASSTEAFF.

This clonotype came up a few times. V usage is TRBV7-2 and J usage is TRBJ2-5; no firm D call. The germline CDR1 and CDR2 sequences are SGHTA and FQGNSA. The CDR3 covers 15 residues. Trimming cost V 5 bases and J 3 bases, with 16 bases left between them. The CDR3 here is CASSPPMRSEETQYF. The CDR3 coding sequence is TGTGCCAGCAGCCCCCCTATGCGATCGGAAGAGACCCAGTACTTC.

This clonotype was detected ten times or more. CDR3 coding DNA: TGTGCCGCTTCGGGGCAGGCGGGTGGCTACACCTTC. Translating gives CAASGQAGGYTF. The rearrangement joins TRBV12-3 or TRBV12-4 to TRBJ1-2, with TRBD1 as a possible D gene (5 bases). CDR3 size: 12 residues. Trimming removed 11 bases from V and 7 bases from J, with 17 bases in between.

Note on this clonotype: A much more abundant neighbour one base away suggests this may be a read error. CDR3 in DNA: TGCAGTGCTAGTGTCGGGACTAGCTCAGATACGCAGTATTTT. Its protein is CSASVGTSSDTQYF. The chain recombines TRBV20-1 with TRBJ2-3; 9 nucleotides match TRBD2. Losses at the gene ends were 3 bases for V and 4 bases for J; bases not matched to a gene: 5. The CDR3 runs 14 residues. Germline V gene data show CDR1 as DFQATT and CDR2 as SNEGSKA (reference sequence).

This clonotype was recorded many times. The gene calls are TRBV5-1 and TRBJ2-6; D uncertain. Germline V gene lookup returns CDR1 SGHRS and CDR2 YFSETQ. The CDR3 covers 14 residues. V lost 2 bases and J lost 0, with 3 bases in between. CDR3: CASSFLSGANVLTF. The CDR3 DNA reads TGCGCCAGCAGCTTTCTCTCTGGGGCCAACGTCCTGACTTTC. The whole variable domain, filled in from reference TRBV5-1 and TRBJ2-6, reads KAGVTQTPRYLIKTRGQQVTLSCSPISGHRSVSWYQQTPGQGLQFLFEYFSETQRNKGNFPGRFSGRQFSNSRSEMNVSTLELGDSALYLCASSFLSGANVLTFGAGSRLTVL.